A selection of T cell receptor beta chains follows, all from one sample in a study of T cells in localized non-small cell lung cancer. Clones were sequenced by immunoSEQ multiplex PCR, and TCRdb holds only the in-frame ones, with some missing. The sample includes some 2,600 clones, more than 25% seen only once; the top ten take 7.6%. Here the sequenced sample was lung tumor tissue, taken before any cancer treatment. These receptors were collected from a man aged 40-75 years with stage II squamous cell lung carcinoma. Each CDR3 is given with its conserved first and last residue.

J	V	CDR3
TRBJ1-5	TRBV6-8	CASSPLLGQNSNQPQHF
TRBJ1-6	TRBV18	CAGRQSSYNSPLHF
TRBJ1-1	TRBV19	CASSIDRGNTEAFF
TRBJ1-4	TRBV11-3	CASSLEQGQEKLFF
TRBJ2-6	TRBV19	CASSPGTGPGANVLTF
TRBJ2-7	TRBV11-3	CASSLAGLAIVGQYF
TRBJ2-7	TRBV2	CASTSEYGKRTEQYF
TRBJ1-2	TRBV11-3	CASALTLGDGLGYTF
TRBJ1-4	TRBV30	CAWSPPGGWRNEKLFF
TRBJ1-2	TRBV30	CASGGQGGGYTF